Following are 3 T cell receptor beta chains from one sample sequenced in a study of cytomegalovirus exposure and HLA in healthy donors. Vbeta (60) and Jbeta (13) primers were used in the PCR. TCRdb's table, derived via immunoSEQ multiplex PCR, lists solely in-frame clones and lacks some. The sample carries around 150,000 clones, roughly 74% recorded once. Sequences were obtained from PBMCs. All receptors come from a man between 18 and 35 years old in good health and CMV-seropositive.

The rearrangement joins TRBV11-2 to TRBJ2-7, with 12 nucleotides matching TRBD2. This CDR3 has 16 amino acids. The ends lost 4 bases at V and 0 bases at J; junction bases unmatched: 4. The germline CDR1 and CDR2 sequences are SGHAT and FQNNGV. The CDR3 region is CASSSGLAGPSYEQYF. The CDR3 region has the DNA TGTGCCAGCAGCTCCGGACTAGCGGGGCCCTCCTACGAGCAGTACTTC. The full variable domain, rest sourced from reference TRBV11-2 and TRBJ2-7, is EAGVAQSPRYKIIEKRQSVAFWCNPISGHATLYWYQQILGQGPKLLIQFQNNGVVDDSQLPKDRFSAERLKGVDSTLKIQPAKLEDSAVYLCASSSGLAGPSYEQYFGPGTRLTVT.

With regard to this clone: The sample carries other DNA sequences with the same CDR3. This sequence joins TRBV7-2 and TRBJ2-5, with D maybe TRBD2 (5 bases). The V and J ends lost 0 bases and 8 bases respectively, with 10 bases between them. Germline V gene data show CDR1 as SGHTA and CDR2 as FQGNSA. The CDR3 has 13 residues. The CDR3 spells CASSLAGVETQYF. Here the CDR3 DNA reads TGTGCCAGCAGCTTAGCGGGAGTAGAAACCCAGTACTTC.

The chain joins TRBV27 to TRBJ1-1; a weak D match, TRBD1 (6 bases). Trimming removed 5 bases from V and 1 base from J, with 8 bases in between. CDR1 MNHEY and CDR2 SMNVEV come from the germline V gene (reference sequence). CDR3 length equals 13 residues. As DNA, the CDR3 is TGTGCCAGCAGTGTACAGGGGAACACTGAAGCTTTCTTT. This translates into CASSVQGNTEAFF.